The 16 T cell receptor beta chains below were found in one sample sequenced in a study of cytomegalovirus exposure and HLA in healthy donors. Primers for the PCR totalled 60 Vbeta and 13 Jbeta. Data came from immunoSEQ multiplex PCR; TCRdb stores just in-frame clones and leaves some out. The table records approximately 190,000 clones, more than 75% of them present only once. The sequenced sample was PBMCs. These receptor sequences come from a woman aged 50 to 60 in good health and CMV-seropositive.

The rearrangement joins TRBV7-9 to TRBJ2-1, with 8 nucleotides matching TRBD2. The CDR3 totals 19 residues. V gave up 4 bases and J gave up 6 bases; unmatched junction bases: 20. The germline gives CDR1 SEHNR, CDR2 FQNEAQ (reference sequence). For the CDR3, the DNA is TGTGCCAGCAGCTCCACTACGGGAGGGCCGCGTCCCGGGCCCAATGAGCAGTTCTTC. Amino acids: CASSSTTGGPRPGPNEQFF. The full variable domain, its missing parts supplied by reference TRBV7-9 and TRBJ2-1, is DTGVSQNPRHKITKRGQNVTFRCDPISEHNRLYWYRQTLGQGPEFLTYFQNEAQLEKSRLLSDRFSAERPKGSFSTLEIQRTEQGDSAMYLCASSSTTGGPRPGPNEQFFGPGTRLTVL.

The CDR3 DNA reads TGTGCCAGCAGTTGGACAGGCCCAGATACGCAGTATTTT. This gives the protein CASSWTGPDTQYF. This chain uses TRBV28 with TRBJ2-3; TRBD1 aligns across 7 bases. Germline values: CDR1 MDHEN, CDR2 SYDVKM. Trimming removed 4 bases from V and 4 bases from J; junction bases left unmatched: 2. The CDR3 contains 13 residues.

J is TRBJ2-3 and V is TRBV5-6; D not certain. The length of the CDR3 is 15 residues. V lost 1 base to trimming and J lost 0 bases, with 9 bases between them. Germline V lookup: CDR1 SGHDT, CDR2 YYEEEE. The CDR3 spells CASSLYLTSTDTQYF. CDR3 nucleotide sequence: TGTGCCAGCAGCTTGTACCTAACTAGCACAGATACGCAGTATTTT.

The CDR3 coding sequence is TGTGCCAGCAGTGAGGAGCGGGAGTTCACCGGGGAGCTGTTTTTT. Translation gives CASSEEREFTGELFF. This chain links TRBV2 with TRBJ2-2, with TRBD2 matching over 8 bases. The CDR3 loop spans 15 amino acids. Germline-derived CDR1 and CDR2 are SNHLY and FYNNEI. V trimming: 3 bases; J trimming: 4 bases; junction bases outside the gene matches: 4.

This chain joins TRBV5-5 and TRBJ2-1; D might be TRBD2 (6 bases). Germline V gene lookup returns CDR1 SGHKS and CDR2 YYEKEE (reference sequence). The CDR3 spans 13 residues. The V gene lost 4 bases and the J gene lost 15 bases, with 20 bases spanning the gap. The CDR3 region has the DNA TGTGCCAGCAGCCCGGGGGACTCATACTTCAGGTTCTTC. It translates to CASSPGDSYFRFF.

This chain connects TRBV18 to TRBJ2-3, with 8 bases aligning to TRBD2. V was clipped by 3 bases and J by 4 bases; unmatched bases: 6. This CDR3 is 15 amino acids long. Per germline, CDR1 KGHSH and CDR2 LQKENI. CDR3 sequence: CASSPPGGPADTQYF. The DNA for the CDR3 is TGTGCCAGCTCACCCCCGGGGGGGCCTGCAGATACGCAGTATTTT.

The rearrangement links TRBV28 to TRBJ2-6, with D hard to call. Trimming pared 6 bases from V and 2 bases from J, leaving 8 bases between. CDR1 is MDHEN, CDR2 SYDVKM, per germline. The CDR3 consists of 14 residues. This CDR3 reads CASSRRTGANVLTF. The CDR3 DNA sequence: TGTGCCAGCAGCCGGCGGACTGGGGCCAACGTCCTGACTTTC.

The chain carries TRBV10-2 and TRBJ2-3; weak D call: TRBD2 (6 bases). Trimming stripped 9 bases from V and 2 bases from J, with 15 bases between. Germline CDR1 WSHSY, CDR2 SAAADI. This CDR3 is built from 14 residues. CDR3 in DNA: TGCGCCAGTTGGATCGGGGGATACACAGATACGCAGTATTTT. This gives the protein CASWIGGYTDTQYF.

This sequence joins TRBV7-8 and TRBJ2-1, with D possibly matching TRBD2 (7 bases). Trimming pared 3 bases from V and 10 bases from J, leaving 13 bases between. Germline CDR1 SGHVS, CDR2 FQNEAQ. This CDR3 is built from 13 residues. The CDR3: CASSLGGQWEQFF. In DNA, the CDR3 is TGTGCCAGCAGCTTGGGGGGGCAATGGGAGCAGTTCTTC. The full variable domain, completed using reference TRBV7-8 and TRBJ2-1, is GAGVSQSPRYKVAKRGQDVALRCDPISGHVSLFWYQQALGQGPEFLTYFQNEAQLDKSGLPSDRFFAERPEGSVSTLKIQRTQQEDSAVYLCASSLGGQWEQFFGPGTRLTVL.

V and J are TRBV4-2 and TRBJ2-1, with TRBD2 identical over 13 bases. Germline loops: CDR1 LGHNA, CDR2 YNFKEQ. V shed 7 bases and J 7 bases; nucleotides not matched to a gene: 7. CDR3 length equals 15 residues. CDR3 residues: CASTWGTSGTNEQFF. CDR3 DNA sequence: TGTGCCAGCACCTGGGGGACTAGCGGGACAAATGAGCAGTTCTTC.

DNA of the CDR3: TGTGCCAGCAGCGCGCTATCCGGGACTACATACAATGAGCAGTTCTTC. Amino acids: CASSALSGTTYNEQFF. The rearrangement links TRBV9 to TRBJ2-1; TRBD2 matches at 7 bases. The ends lost 3 bases at V and 4 bases at J; junction bases unmatched: 10. Germline CDR1 SGDLS, CDR2 YYNGEE. This CDR3 is 16 amino acids long.

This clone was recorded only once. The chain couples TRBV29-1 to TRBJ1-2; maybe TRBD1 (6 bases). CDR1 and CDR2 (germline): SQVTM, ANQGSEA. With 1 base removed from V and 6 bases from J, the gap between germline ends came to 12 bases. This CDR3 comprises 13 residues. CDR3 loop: CSVEAEPGDGYTF. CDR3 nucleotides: TGCAGCGTTGAAGCTGAGCCAGGGGATGGCTACACCTTC.

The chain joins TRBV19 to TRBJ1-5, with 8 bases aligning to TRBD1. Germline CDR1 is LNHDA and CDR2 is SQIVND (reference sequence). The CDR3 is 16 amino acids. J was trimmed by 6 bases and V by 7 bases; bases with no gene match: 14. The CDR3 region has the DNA TGTGCCAGTACCCCAGAGGACAGGGTGGTGGTTCAGCCCCAGCATTTT. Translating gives CASTPEDRVVVQPQHF. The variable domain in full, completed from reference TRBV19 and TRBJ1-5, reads DGGITQSPKYLFRKEGQNVTLSCEQNLNHDAMYWYRQDPGQGLRLIYYSQIVNDFQKGDIAEGYSVSREKKESFPLTVTSAQKNPTAFYLCASTPEDRVVVQPQHFGDGTRLSIL.

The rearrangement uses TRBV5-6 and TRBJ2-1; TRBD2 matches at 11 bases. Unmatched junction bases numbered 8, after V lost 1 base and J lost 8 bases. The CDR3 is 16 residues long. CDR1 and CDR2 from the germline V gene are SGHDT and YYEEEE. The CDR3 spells CASSLRLAGGIDEQFF. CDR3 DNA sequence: TGTGCCAGCAGCTTGCGGCTAGCGGGGGGTATCGATGAGCAGTTCTTC.

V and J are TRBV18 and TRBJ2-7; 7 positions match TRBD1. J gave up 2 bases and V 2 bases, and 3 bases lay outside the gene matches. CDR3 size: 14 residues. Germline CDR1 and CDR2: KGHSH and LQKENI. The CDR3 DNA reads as TGTGCCAGCTCACCAAAACAGGGGACCTACGAGCAGTACTTC. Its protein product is CASSPKQGTYEQYF.

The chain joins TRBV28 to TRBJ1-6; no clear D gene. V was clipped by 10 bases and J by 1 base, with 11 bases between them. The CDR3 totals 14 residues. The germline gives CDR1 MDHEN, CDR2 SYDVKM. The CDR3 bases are TGTGCCACCGCGCCGGGGTCCTATAATTCACCCCTCCACTTT. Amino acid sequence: CATAPGSYNSPLHF.